The source of this T cell receptor beta chain is a study of Tregs in tolerant kidney transplant recipients. Germline lookup yields CDR1 SNHLY and CDR2 FYNNEI. The V segment lost 10 bases and the J segment 5 bases; nucleotides outside the gene matches: 9. This CDR3 is 13 amino acids long. Unstimulated Tregs (CD4+CD25+CD127-) and CD4+CD25- non-Tregs were sorted from PBMCs. Some clones are missing from TCRdb's copy, which holds only in-frame ones; the method was immunoSEQ multiplex PCR. In the table there are 60,000 or so clones, about four fifths of which are singletons. With respect to this clone: Its antigen is undetermined.

Study findings and constraints: Findings come from small patient numbers and require larger validation.

This receptor was obtained from a human donor in good health. This sequence joins TRBV2 and TRBJ2-7, with TRBD2 identical over 9 bases. Material: CD4+ T cells from blood. DNA of the CDR3: TGTGCCACCTTAGCGGGAGACGTCCACGAGCAGTACTTC. Translated, it gives CATLAGDVHEQYF.